Listed here are 22 T cell receptor beta chains from one sample, sequenced in a study of T cell responses to AZD1222 COVID-19 vaccine. Sequenced by immunoSEQ multiplex PCR; TCRdb stores in-frame clones only, minus some. The repertoire holds around 160,000 clones, with approximately 85% as singletons. Sample: peripheral blood, taken on day 0 of MenACWY control vaccination. The receptors were sampled from an adult in good health.

The chain couples TRBV2 to TRBJ1-1, with no clear D. Germline values: CDR1 SNHLY, CDR2 FYNNEI. The CDR3 consists of 13 residues. V dropped 7 bases and J dropped 1 base, with 10 bases sitting between them. The CDR3 DNA reads as TGTGCCAGCACCGAGGGAAGGAACACTGAAGCTTTCTTT. This gives the protein CASTEGRNTEAFF. The entire variable domain, with the rest obtained from reference TRBV2 and TRBJ1-1, is as follows: EPEVTQTPSHQVTQMGQEVILRCVPISNHLYFYWYRQILGQKVEFLVSFYNNEISEKSEIFDDQFSVERPDGSNFTLKIRSTKLEDSAMYFCASTEGRNTEAFFGQGTRLTVV.

The chain joins TRBV4-1 to TRBJ1-3, with D possibly being TRBD1 (5 bases). With 0 bases removed from V and 5 bases from J, the gap between germline ends came to 11 bases. Germline V lookup: CDR1 MGHRA, CDR2 YSYEKL. The CDR3 runs 15 residues. Here the CDR3 reads CASSQESQGRNTIYF. The DNA of the CDR3 is TGCGCCAGCAGCCAAGAAAGCCAGGGCCGAAACACCATATATTTT.

This chain links TRBV19 with TRBJ2-2; D not resolved. The CDR3 has 13 residues. V gave up 7 bases and J gave up 1 base, with 7 bases separating them. The germline V gene has CDR1 LNHDA and CDR2 SQIVND (reference sequence). The CDR3 DNA reads as TGTGCCAGTAATGAGCGGAACACCGGGGAGCTGTTTTTT. Translation gives CASNERNTGELFF. Looking up the rest from reference TRBV19 and TRBJ2-2 gives the full variable domain: DGGITQSPKYLFRKEGQNVTLSCEQNLNHDAMYWYRQDPGQGLRLIYYSQIVNDFQKGDIAEGYSVSREKKESFPLTVTSAQKNPTAFYLCASNERNTGELFFGEGSRLTVL.

The chain couples TRBV3-1 (or the pseudogene TRBV3-2) to TRBJ2-3; D is perhaps TRBD2 (7 bases). Deletions cut 3 bases from V and 5 bases from J, with 12 bases between. CDR1 and CDR2 (germline): LGHDT, YNNKEL (reference sequence). The CDR3 length is 14 residues. The CDR3 spells CASSQGGGRDTQYF. The CDR3 region has the DNA TGTGCCAGCAGCCAGGGGGGGGGCCGAGATACGCAGTATTTT.

This clone was picked up a small number of times. The V call is TRBV29-1, the J call TRBJ2-2, with D perhaps TRBD2 (5 bases). The CDR3 contains 14 residues. Trimming stripped 3 bases from V and 0 bases from J, with 8 bases between. CDR1 SQVTM and CDR2 ANQGSEA come from the germline V gene. CDR3 sequence (DNA): TGCAGCGTTGATGGAGGCTCGAACACCGGGGAGCTGTTTTTT. It codes for CSVDGGSNTGELFF.

J is TRBJ2-7 and V is TRBV6-4; D unresolved. V was clipped by 5 bases and J by 1 base, with 6 bases between them. The CDR3 covers 12 residues. The germline V gene encodes CDR1 MRHNA and CDR2 SNTAGT. CDR3 loop: CASSLESYEQYV. CDR3 bases: TGTGCCAGCAGTTTAGAGTCCTACGAGCAGTACGTC.

V and J are TRBV27 and TRBJ2-2; D remains ambiguous. In germline, CDR1 is MNHEY, CDR2 SMNVEV (reference sequence). This CDR3 contains 15 residues. Trimming removed 5 bases from V and 2 bases from J, with 12 bases in between. CDR3 loop: CASSRIGQNTGELFF. CDR3 coding DNA: TGTGCCAGCAGTCGGATTGGGCAAAACACCGGGGAGCTGTTTTTT.

The rearrangement links TRBV5-1 to TRBJ2-7, with D unclear. The V gene lost 0 bases and the J gene lost 0 bases, with 13 bases spanning the gap. The CDR3 sequence is 16 residues long. CDR1 and CDR2 (germline): SGHRS, YFSETQ. CDR3 protein: CASSLEGRRSSYEQYF. Written as DNA, the CDR3 is TGCGCCAGCAGCTTGGAGGGCAGAAGGAGCTCCTACGAGCAGTACTTC. Full variable domain (rest looked up from reference TRBV5-1 and TRBJ2-7): KAGVTQTPRYLIKTRGQQVTLSCSPISGHRSVSWYQQTPGQGLQFLFEYFSETQRNKGNFPGRFSGRQFSNSRSEMNVSTLELGDSALYLCASSLEGRRSSYEQYFGPGTRLTVT.

The chain links TRBV2 to TRBJ2-2, with 10 bases fitting TRBD2. Germline CDR1 SNHLY, CDR2 FYNNEI. J lost 3 bases, V lost 6 bases, and 7 bases had no gene match. CDR3 length: 16 residues. DNA for the CDR3: TGTGCCAGCAGGGCTAAGGGACTAGCGTACACCGGGGAGCTGTTTTTT. It translates to CASRAKGLAYTGELFF. Drawing the rest from reference TRBV2 and TRBJ2-2, the complete variable domain is EPEVTQTPSHQVTQMGQEVILRCVPISNHLYFYWYRQILGQKVEFLVSFYNNEISEKSEIFDDQFSVERPDGSNFTLKIRSTKLEDSAMYFCASRAKGLAYTGELFFGEGSRLTVL.

This chain connects TRBV15 to TRBJ1-5; tentative D call: TRBD1 (6 bases). The CDR3 is 15 amino acids. V lost 3 bases, J lost 6 bases, and 15 bases lay in between. The V gene's germline CDR1 is LNHNV and CDR2 YYDKDF (reference sequence). The CDR3 spells CATSSSSGEVQPQHF. DNA for the CDR3: TGTGCCACCAGCAGTTCCTCAGGGGAGGTTCAGCCCCAGCATTTT. Looking up the rest from reference TRBV15 and TRBJ1-5 gives the full variable domain: DAMVIQNPRYQVTQFGKPVTLSCSQTLNHNVMYWYQQKSSQAPKLLFHYYDKDFNNEADTPDNFQSRRPNTSFCFLDIRSPGLGDTAMYLCATSSSSGEVQPQHFGDGTRLSIL.

The rearrangement joins TRBV5-5 to TRBJ2-5; D call uncertain. V was clipped by 2 bases and J by 6 bases, with 8 bases between them. The CDR3 is 12 residues long. The germline gives CDR1 SGHKS, CDR2 YYEKEE (reference sequence). Here the CDR3 reads CASSLRGQTQYF. For the CDR3, the DNA is TGTGCCAGCAGCTTACGAGGACAGACCCAGTACTTC.

The chain combines TRBV6-5 with TRBJ2-2; D is perhaps TRBD1 (5 bases). V gave up 2 bases and J gave up 5 bases, with 12 bases separating them. This CDR3 contains 15 residues. Germline lookup yields CDR1 MNHEY and CDR2 SVGAGI. The CDR3 loop is CASSYSGAMTGELFF. The CDR3, as DNA: TGTGCCAGCAGTTACAGTGGGGCGATGACCGGGGAGCTGTTTTTT.

The gene calls are TRBV25-1 and TRBJ2-1; 10 bases line up with TRBD1. The CDR3 is made up of 16 amino acids. The junction had 12 bases not matched to a gene; V was cut back by 6 bases and J by 7 bases. In germline, CDR1 is MGHDK, CDR2 SYGVNS. This CDR3 is CASRDIRDRGSNEQFF. The CDR3 region has the DNA TGTGCCAGCAGAGACATACGGGACAGGGGTTCAAATGAGCAGTTCTTC.

To note about this clone: An end of the junction differs from the germline gene, which may be a read error. The rearrangement joins TRBV7-6 to TRBJ1-2; D might be TRBD1 (6 bases). There are 15 residues in the CDR3. Germline V gene lookup returns CDR1 SGHVS and CDR2 FNYEAQ. CDR3 region: CTSSPRGGLNYGYTF. In nucleotides, the CDR3 is TGTACCAGCAGCCCCAGAGGGGGTCTGAACTATGGCTACACCTTC.

This clone was observed a handful of times. The chain carries TRBV2 and TRBJ1-5; D is possibly TRBD1 (5 bases). Looked up from germline, CDR1 is SNHLY and CDR2 is FYNNEI. The CDR3 totals 14 residues. Trimming cost V 7 bases and J 2 bases, with 12 bases left between them. CDR3 protein: CASTQGVGNQPQHF. CDR3 coding DNA: TGTGCCAGCACCCAAGGGGTAGGCAATCAGCCCCAGCATTTT.

The chain carries TRBV5-5 and TRBJ2-6, with D tentatively TRBD1 or TRBD2 (5 bases each). The V gene lost 3 bases and the J gene lost 9 bases, with 16 bases spanning the gap. Germline lookup yields CDR1 SGHKS and CDR2 YYEKEE (reference sequence). This CDR3 has 15 residues. The CDR3: CASSSSSGAYNVLTF. CDR3 DNA sequence: TGTGCCAGCAGCTCCTCCTCCGGGGCCTACAACGTCCTGACTTTC.

The J gene is TRBJ2-6, the V gene TRBV7-6; D not resolved. The CDR3 covers 16 residues. Germline V gives CDR1 SGHVS, CDR2 FNYEAQ. V was pared by 0 bases and J by 3 bases, with 9 bases between. The CDR3 is CASSLALADGANVLTF. As DNA, the CDR3 is TGTGCCAGCAGCTTAGCGCTGGCAGATGGGGCCAACGTCCTGACTTTC.

The chain is built from TRBV9 and TRBJ2-5, with D possibly matching TRBD2 (6 bases). The CDR3 loop spans 15 amino acids. Germline V gives CDR1 SGDLS, CDR2 YYNGEE. With 3 bases removed from V and 1 base from J, the gap between germline ends came to 13 bases. In DNA, the CDR3 is TGTGCCAGCAGCGAACACCGGGGGATCCAAGAGACCCAGTACTTC. Its translation: CASSEHRGIQETQYF.

As to this clone: The sample carries other DNA sequences with the same CDR3. The V and J genes are TRBV14 and TRBJ2-7, with D hard to call. In germline, CDR1 is SGHDN, CDR2 FVKESK. The CDR3 totals 12 residues. V was shortened by 1 base and J by 3 bases, with 4 bases between the two germline ends. The CDR3 region is CASSQAGYEQYF. CDR3 in DNA: TGTGCCAGCAGCCAAGCCGGCTACGAGCAGTACTTC. Variable domain in full (rest from reference TRBV14 and TRBJ2-7): EAGVTQFPSHSVIEKGQTVTLRCDPISGHDNLYWYRRVMGKEIKFLLHFVKESKQDESGMPNNRFLAERTGGTYSTLKVQPAELEDSGVYFCASSQAGYEQYFGPGTRLTVT.

This clone was seen more than once but under ten times. The gene calls are TRBV15 and TRBJ2-7, with no clear D. V shed 0 bases and J shed 3 bases, with 6 bases lying between them. CDR3 size: 13 residues. The germline gives CDR1 LNHNV, CDR2 YYDKDF (reference sequence). CDR3 loop: CATSRDLGYEQYF. The CDR3 nucleotides read TGTGCCACCAGCAGAGATCTAGGCTACGAGCAGTACTTC.

The chain joins TRBV4-1 to TRBJ1-4; D is unresolved. Per germline, CDR1 MGHRA and CDR2 YSYEKL. Trimming took off 0 bases at V and 5 bases at J, with 19 bases between the two ends. The CDR3 is 18 amino acids. CDR3 in DNA: TGCGCCAGCAGCCAAGAATCCTTATACACTGGACCAAATGAAAAACTGTTTTTT. It specifies CASSQESLYTGPNEKLFF.

J is TRBJ1-1 and V is TRBV5-1, with no clear D. The CDR3 has 14 amino acids. CDR1 and CDR2 from the germline V gene are SGHRS and YFSETQ. Trimming took off 0 bases at V and 2 bases at J, with 8 bases between the two ends. CDR3: CASSLAGINTEAFF. As DNA, the CDR3 is TGCGCCAGCAGCTTGGCCGGGATCAACACTGAAGCTTTCTTT.